Listed here are 24 T cell receptor beta chains from one sample, sequenced in a study of shared clonotypes between healthy human individuals. Method: immunoSEQ multiplex PCR; TCRdb's copy keeps in-frame clones and lacks some. The repertoire holds almost 750,000 clones, with 72% as singletons. Sequencing was done on a sample of memory CD4+ T cells sorted from blood. Subset in this sample: CD45RA-negative fraction. Source of these receptors: a woman in her thirties in good health.

The chain has TRBV28 and TRBJ2-7; no clear D gene. The CDR3 consists of 13 residues. The V gene lost 4 bases and the J gene lost 5 bases, with 12 bases spanning the gap. Germline-derived CDR1 and CDR2 are MDHEN and SYDVKM. As DNA, the CDR3 is TGTGCCAGCAGTTCCCCCCCCTCGCACGAGCAGTACTTC. This sequence encodes CASSSPPSHEQYF.

The chain links TRBV30 to TRBJ2-1; 12 bases match TRBD2. Per the germline V gene, CDR1 is GTSNPN and CDR2 is SVGIG (reference sequence). J was trimmed by 8 bases and V by 3 bases; bases with no gene match: 5. The CDR3 contains 14 residues. In DNA form, the CDR3 reads TGTGCCTGGAGGGCTAGCGGGAGGGGGCATGAGCAGTTCTTC. This sequence encodes CAWRASGRGHEQFF.

This clone showed up just a few times. This chain links TRBV11-3 with TRBJ1-3; 7 nucleotides align to TRBD1. Germline loops: CDR1 SGHNT, CDR2 YENEEA. Germline trimming cut 5 bases from V and 0 bases from J; bases unmatched to any gene: 7. The CDR3 runs to 16 residues. CDR3 sequence: CASSASWTGSGNTIYF. CDR3 nucleotides: TGTGCCAGCAGCGCTAGCTGGACAGGCTCTGGAAACACCATATATTTT.

There are a few counts of this clone. J is TRBJ1-2 and V is TRBV9; TRBD1 agrees at 9 bases. Germline assignment: CDR1 SGDLS and CDR2 YYNGEE. Losses at the gene ends were 2 bases for V and 6 bases for J; bases not matched to a gene: 8. CDR3 size: 15 residues. The CDR3 region is CASSVHRDRVHGYTF. The CDR3 DNA reads TGTGCCAGCAGCGTCCATCGGGACAGGGTTCATGGCTACACCTTC.

This clone was seen ten or more times. This sequence joins TRBV21-1 and TRBJ1-2. TRBV21-1 is tagged as a pseudogene. The CDR3 has 15 residues. CDR3 protein: CASSKAPRQLYGYTF. The CDR3 bases are TGTGCCAGCAGCAAAGCGCCGCGGCAGCTTTATGGCTACACCTTC.

The J gene is TRBJ2-1, the V gene TRBV28, with 11 bases aligning to TRBD2. CDR3 length: 16 residues. Germline-derived CDR1 and CDR2 are MDHEN and SYDVKM. V trimming: 2 bases; J trimming: 12 bases; junction bases outside the gene matches: 12. CDR3 residues: CASSLPGTSGSLGQFF. Here the CDR3 DNA reads TGTGCCAGCAGTTTACCGGGAACTAGCGGGAGCTTGGGGCAGTTCTTC. Supplemented by reference TRBV28 and TRBJ2-1, the full variable domain reads DVKVTQSSRYLVKRTGEKVFLECVQDMDHENMFWYRQDPGLGLRLIYFSYDVKMKEKGDIPEGYSVSREKKERFSLILESASTNQTSMYLCASSLPGTSGSLGQFFGPGTRLTVL.

CDR3 amino acids: CASSPPSSNEQFF. In nucleotides, the CDR3 is TGTGCCAGCAGCCCTCCCTCTAGCAATGAGCAGTTCTTC. This chain uses TRBV11-3 with TRBJ2-1; D is unclear. This CDR3 is 13 amino acids long. Germline assignment: CDR1 SGHNT and CDR2 YENEEA. The V gene lost 5 bases and the J gene lost 6 bases, with 11 bases spanning the gap.

In regard to this clone: Other DNA sequences in the sample encode the same CDR3. The rearrangement uses TRBV5-1 and TRBJ2-7; 10 positions match TRBD2. Germline-derived CDR1 and CDR2 are SGHRS and YFSETQ. This CDR3 region has 15 residues. Trimming removed 0 bases from V and 3 bases from J; junction bases left unmatched: 3. The CDR3 nucleotides read TGCGCCAGCAGCTTGGACACTAGCGGGGTCTACGAGCAGTACTTC. Its translation is CASSLDTSGVYEQYF.

CDR3 bases: TGTGCCAGCAGTGCCAAGAGAAGTGAGCAGTTCTTC. This gives the protein CASSAKRSEQFF. The rearrangement uses TRBV6-1 and TRBJ2-1; no clear D gene. Trimming removed 4 bases from V and 9 bases from J, with 10 bases in between. CDR1 MNHNS and CDR2 SASEGT come from the germline V gene. This CDR3 has 12 amino acids.

The V gene is TRBV27, the J gene TRBJ2-5, with D possibly being TRBD2 (7 bases). The germline V and J ends were trimmed by 9 bases and 0 bases, with 14 bases remaining between them. The CDR3 extends over 14 amino acids. Looked up from germline, CDR1 is MNHEY and CDR2 is SMNVEV (reference sequence). The CDR3 spells CASERGTNQETQYF. The CDR3 DNA reads as TGTGCCAGTGAAAGGGGGACTAACCAAGAGACCCAGTACTTC.

This clone was seen a few times. The genes are TRBV30 and TRBJ1-5, with D possibly matching TRBD1 (6 bases). The length of the CDR3 is 16 residues. CDR1 GTSNPN and CDR2 SVGIG come from the germline V gene (reference sequence). V lost 0 bases, J lost 4 bases, and 16 bases lay in between. CDR3 bases: TGTGCCTGGAGTGTCGGGGGGCTCGCGAAAAATCAGCCCCAGCATTTT. Amino acids: CAWSVGGLAKNQPQHF.

Comment on this clone: The same CDR3 can be traced to other DNA sequences in this sample. V and J are TRBV5-1 and TRBJ2-1; 8 positions match TRBD1. The trim removed 4 bases at V and 2 bases at J, leaving 5 bases unmatched. CDR1 SGHRS and CDR2 YFSETQ come from the germline V gene. CDR3 length equals 15 residues. The CDR3 spells CASSPTGVAYNEQFF. In nucleotides, the CDR3 is TGCGCCAGCAGCCCGACAGGGGTGGCCTACAATGAGCAGTTCTTC. Filled out from reference TRBV5-1 and TRBJ2-1, the complete variable domain reads KAGVTQTPRYLIKTRGQQVTLSCSPISGHRSVSWYQQTPGQGLQFLFEYFSETQRNKGNFPGRFSGRQFSNSRSEMNVSTLELGDSALYLCASSPTGVAYNEQFFGPGTRLTVL.

There are a few counts of this clone. This rearrangement joins TRBV28 to TRBJ2-7, with D possibly matching TRBD1 (5 bases). From germline, CDR1 is MDHEN and CDR2 SYDVKM. Trimming took off 5 bases at V and 3 bases at J, with 14 bases between the two ends. This CDR3 has 14 residues. DNA of the CDR3: TGTGCCAGCAGTGACCTGACAGCCCTCTACGAGCAGTACTTC. Translating gives CASSDLTALYEQYF.

The CDR3 nucleotides read TGTGCCAGCAGTGTCACCGGGACTGATGAGACCCAGTACTTC. Amino acids: CASSVTGTDETQYF. The chain is built from TRBV6-1 and TRBJ2-5; the D gene is possibly TRBD2 (6 bases). CDR3 length: 14 residues. CDR1 and CDR2 from the germline V gene are MNHNS and SASEGT. V lost 4 bases, J lost 5 bases, and 14 bases lay in between.

This clone was observed a handful of times. One end of the junction is discordant with germline, which a read error may explain. This rearrangement joins TRBV6-6 to TRBJ2-5; 10 nucleotides agree with TRBD2. The CDR3 covers 14 residues. Germline V gene lookup returns CDR1 MNHNY and CDR2 SVGAGI (reference sequence). CDR3 loop: CASSYSPSGSHQHF. CDR3 nucleotide sequence: TGTGCCAGCAGTTACTCTCCTAGCGGGAGTCACCAGCACTTC.

J is TRBJ2-7 and V is TRBV19; D perhaps matches TRBD2 (5 bases). The CDR3 spans 12 residues. V lost 5 bases, J lost 5 bases, and 10 bases lay in between. The germline CDR1 and CDR2 sequences are LNHDA and SQIVND (reference sequence). This CDR3 reads CASSVEGHEQYF. In nucleotides, the CDR3 is TGTGCCAGTAGTGTCGAGGGCCACGAGCAGTACTTC. Full variable domain (remainder filled in from reference TRBV19 and TRBJ2-7): DGGITQSPKYLFRKEGQNVTLSCEQNLNHDAMYWYRQDPGQGLRLIYYSQIVNDFQKGDIAEGYSVSREKKESFPLTVTSAQKNPTAFYLCASSVEGHEQYFGPGTRLTVT.

The genes are TRBV28 and TRBJ2-5; the match to TRBD2 covers 12 bases. J was trimmed by 4 bases and V by 6 bases; bases with no gene match: 6. The CDR3 spans 15 residues. CDR1 is MDHEN and CDR2 is SYDVKM in the germline V gene. The CDR3 spells CASSASGRAGETQYF. In DNA form, the CDR3 reads TGTGCCAGCAGCGCTAGCGGGAGGGCCGGAGAGACCCAGTACTTC.

J is TRBJ1-1 and V is TRBV4-2, with a tentative D call TRBD1 (5 bases). The V end was cut by 1 base, the J end by 2 bases, with 14 bases between. CDR1 is LGHNA and CDR2 is YNFKEQ in the germline V gene. CDR3 length equals 16 residues. The CDR3 is CASSQGYGADNTEAFF. The CDR3 region has the DNA TGTGCCAGCAGCCAAGGCTATGGGGCGGACAACACTGAAGCTTTCTTT.

The rearrangement joins TRBV6-6 to TRBJ1-1; D is undetermined. Germline V gene sequence: CDR1 MNHNY, CDR2 SVGAGI (reference sequence). Trimming took 0 bases from V and 0 from J, leaving 8 bases between them. The length of the CDR3 is 15 residues. The CDR3 DNA sequence: TGTGCCAGCAGTTACTCAACCGCCTTGAACACTGAAGCTTTCTTT. Its protein is CASSYSTALNTEAFF.

J is TRBJ2-7 and V is TRBV27; a weak D match, TRBD1 (6 bases). This CDR3 has 11 residues. V lost 7 bases and J lost 3, with 7 bases in between. Germline CDR1 and CDR2: MNHEY and SMNVEV (reference sequence). The CDR3 DNA reads TGTGCCAGCAAGGGGGTCTACGAGCAGTACTTC. This codes for CASKGVYEQYF.

Concerning this clone itself: This sequence is one base from a far larger clone and is likely a read error. CDR3 region: CASSFEQKETQYF. The CDR3 bases are TGTGCCAGCAGCTTTGAGCAGAAAGAGACCCAGTACTTC. The chain recombines TRBV7-2 with TRBJ2-5; no reliable D call. Trimming stripped 3 bases from V and 3 bases from J, with 8 bases between. The CDR3 totals 13 residues. Germline V CDR1 and CDR2: SGHTA, FQGNSA.

The V gene is TRBV27, the J gene TRBJ1-5; D not resolved. V was clipped by 5 bases and J by 4 bases, with 18 bases between them. CDR3 length: 16 amino acids. Germline values: CDR1 MNHEY, CDR2 SMNVEV (reference sequence). This CDR3 is CASSNKRPHDNQPQHF. The CDR3 DNA reads TGTGCCAGCAGTAACAAACGACCTCACGATAATCAGCCCCAGCATTTT.

The rearrangement joins TRBV5-4 to TRBJ1-2; D is possibly TRBD1 (5 bases). CDR3 length equals 18 residues. The V end lost 0 bases, the J end lost 3 bases, and 21 bases lay between the germline ends. Germline V CDR1 and CDR2: SGHNT, YYREEE (reference sequence). This CDR3 reads CASSLARAGDKPYYGYTF. CDR3 DNA: TGTGCCAGCAGCTTGGCCAGGGCAGGAGATAAACCTTACTATGGCTACACCTTC.

The genes are TRBV5-1 and TRBJ2-5, with a tentative D call TRBD1 (5 bases). With 2 bases removed from V and 1 base from J, the gap between germline ends came to 9 bases. Germline CDR1 SGHRS, CDR2 YFSETQ. The CDR3 contains 14 residues. CDR3 nucleotide sequence: TGCGCCAGCAGCTTAGGGGTCACCCAAGAGACCCAGTACTTC. Translating it yields CASSLGVTQETQYF.